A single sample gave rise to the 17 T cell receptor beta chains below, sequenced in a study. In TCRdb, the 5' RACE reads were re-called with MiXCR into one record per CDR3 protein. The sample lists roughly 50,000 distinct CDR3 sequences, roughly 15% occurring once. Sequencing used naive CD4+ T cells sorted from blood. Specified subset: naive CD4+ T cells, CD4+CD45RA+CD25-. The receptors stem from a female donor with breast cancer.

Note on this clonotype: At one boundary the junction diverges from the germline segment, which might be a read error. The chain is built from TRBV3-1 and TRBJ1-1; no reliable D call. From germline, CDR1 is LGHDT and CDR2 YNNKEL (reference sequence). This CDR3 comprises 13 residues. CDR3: CASSQGAGTETFF. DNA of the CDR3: TGTGCCAGCAGCCAAGGGGCTGGCACTGAAACTTTCTTT.

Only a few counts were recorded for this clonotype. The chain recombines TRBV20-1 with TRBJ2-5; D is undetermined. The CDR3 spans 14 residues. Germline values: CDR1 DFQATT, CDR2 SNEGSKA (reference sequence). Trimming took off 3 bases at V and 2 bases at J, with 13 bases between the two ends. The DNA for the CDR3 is TGCAGTGCTAGGGAGTCAAGGAGACAAGAGACCCAGTACTTC. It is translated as CSARESRRQETQYF.

CDR3 nucleotide sequence: TGTGCCAGCACCCCCAGCGGCCGCGGAGCAGATACGCAGTATTTT. Amino acids: CASTPSGRGADTQYF. The rearrangement uses TRBV12-3 or TRBV12-4 and TRBJ2-3; perhaps TRBD2 as D (5 bases). The CDR3 sequence is 15 residues long. With 7 bases removed from V and 4 bases from J, the gap between germline ends came to 18 bases.

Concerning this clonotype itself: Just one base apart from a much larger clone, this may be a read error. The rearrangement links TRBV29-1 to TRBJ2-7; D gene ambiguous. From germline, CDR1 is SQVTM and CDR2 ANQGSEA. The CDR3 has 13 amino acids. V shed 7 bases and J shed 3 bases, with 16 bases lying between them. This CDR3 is CSAVGYQSYEQYF. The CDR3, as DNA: TGCAGCGCTGTAGGGTATCAAAGCTACGAGCAGTACTTC.

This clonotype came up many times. CDR3 in DNA: TGTGCCAGCAGCTCTGCGGGACAGCGGACCTTCGTCCGGACCCAGTACTTC. Amino acids: CASSSAGQRTFVRTQYF. The chain couples TRBV7-8 to TRBJ2-5; tentatively, D is TRBD1 (7 bases). CDR1 and CDR2 from the germline V gene are SGHVS and FQNEAQ. V was clipped by 4 bases and J by 7 bases, with 25 bases between them. The CDR3 contains 17 residues.

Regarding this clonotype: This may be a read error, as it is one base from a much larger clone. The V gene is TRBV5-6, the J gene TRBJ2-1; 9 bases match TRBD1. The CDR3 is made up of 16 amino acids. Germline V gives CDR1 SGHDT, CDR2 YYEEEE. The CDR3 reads CASSWFDRGSYNGQFF. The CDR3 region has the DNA TGTGCCAGCAGCTGGTTTGACAGGGGGTCCTACAATGGGCAGTTCTTC.

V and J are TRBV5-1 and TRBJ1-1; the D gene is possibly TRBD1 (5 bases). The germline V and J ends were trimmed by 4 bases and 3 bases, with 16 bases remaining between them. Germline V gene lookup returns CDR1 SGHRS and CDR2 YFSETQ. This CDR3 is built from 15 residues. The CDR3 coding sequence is TGCGCCAGCAGCCCCCAACCAGGGATTCACACTGAAGCTTTCTTT. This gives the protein CASSPQPGIHTEAFF.

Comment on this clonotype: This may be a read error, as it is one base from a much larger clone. CDR3 protein: CASNDGGNTEAFF. The CDR3 DNA sequence: TGCGCCAGCAACGACGGGGGGAACACTGAAGCTTTCTTT. This chain connects TRBV5-1 to TRBJ1-1, with D possibly matching TRBD1 (5 bases). Per germline, CDR1 SGHRS and CDR2 YFSETQ. The CDR3 consists of 13 residues. Trimming took 6 bases from V and 1 from J, leaving 10 bases between them.

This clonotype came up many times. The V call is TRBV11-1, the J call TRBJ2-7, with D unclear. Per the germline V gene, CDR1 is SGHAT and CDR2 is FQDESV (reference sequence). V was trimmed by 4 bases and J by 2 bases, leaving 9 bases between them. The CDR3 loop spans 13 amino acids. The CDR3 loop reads CASSSNSAYEQYF. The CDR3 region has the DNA TGTGCCAGCAGCTCCAACAGCGCCTACGAGCAGTACTTC. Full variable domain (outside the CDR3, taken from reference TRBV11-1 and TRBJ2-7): EAEVAQSPRYKITEKSQAVAFWCDPISGHATLYWYRQILGQGPELLVQFQDESVVDDSQLPKDRFSAERLKGVDSTLKIQPAELGDSAMYLCASSSNSAYEQYFGPGTRLTVT.

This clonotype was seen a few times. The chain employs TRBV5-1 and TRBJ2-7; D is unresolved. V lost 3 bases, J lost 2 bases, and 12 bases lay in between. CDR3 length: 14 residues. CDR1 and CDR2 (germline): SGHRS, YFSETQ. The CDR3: CASSSSDPTYEQYF. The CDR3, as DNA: TGCGCCAGCAGCTCGTCGGATCCTACCTACGAGCAGTACTTC.

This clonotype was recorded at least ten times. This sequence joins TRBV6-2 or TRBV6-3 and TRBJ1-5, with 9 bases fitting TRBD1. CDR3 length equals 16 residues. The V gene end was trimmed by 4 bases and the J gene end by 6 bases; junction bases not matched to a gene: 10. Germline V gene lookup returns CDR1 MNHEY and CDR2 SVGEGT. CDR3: CASSSSGQGRSQPQHF. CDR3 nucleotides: TGTGCCAGCAGTTCCTCGGGACAGGGAAGAAGTCAGCCCCAGCATTTT.

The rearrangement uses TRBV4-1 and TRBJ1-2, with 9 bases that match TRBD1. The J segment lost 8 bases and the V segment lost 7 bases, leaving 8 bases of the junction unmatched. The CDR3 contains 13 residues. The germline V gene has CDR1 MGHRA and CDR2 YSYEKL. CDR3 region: CASTRGDRDGYTF. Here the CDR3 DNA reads TGCGCCAGCACCCGGGGGGACAGGGACGGCTACACCTTC.

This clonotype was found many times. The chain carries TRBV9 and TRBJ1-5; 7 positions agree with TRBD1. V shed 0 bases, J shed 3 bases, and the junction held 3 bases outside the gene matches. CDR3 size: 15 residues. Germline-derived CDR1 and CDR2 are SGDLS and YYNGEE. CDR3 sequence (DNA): TGTGCCAGCAGCGTAGGACAGGGAGACAATCAGCCCCAGCATTTT. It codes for CASSVGQGDNQPQHF.

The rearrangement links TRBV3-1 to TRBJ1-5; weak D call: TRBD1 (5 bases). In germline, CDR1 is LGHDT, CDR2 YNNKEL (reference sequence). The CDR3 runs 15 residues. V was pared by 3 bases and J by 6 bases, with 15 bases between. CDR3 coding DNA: TGTGCCAGCAGCCAGTTTTTGGGGGGAGGTCAGCCCCAGCATTTT. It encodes CASSQFLGGGQPQHF.

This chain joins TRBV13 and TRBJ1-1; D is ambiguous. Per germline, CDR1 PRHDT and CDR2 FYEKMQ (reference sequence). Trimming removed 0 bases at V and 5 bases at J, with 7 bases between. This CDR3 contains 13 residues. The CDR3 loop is CASSLGPTTEAFF. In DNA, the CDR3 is TGTGCCAGCAGCTTAGGACCGACGACTGAAGCTTTCTTT.

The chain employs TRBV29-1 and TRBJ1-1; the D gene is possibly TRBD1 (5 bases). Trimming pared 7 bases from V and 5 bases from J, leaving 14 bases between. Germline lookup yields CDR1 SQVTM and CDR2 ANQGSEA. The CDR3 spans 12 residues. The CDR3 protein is CSGEQGRTEAFF. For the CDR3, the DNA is TGCAGCGGGGAGCAGGGACGGACTGAAGCTTTCTTT.

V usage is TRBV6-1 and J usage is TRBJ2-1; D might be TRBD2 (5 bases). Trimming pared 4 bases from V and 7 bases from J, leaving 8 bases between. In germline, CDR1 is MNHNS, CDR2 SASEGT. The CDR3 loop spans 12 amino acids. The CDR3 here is CASSGTRNEQFF. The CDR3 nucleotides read TGTGCCAGCAGTGGGACTCGGAATGAGCAGTTCTTC.